This TCR beta chain was identified during a study of T-cell reconstitution after alpha-beta-depleted transplantation in children (dated by TCRdb to about 2016). As for the study more broadly: Using TCR repertoire profiling, the study followed T-cell immune reconstitution in a quantitative way in children after TCRalphabeta/CD19-depleted allogeneic hematopoietic cell transplantation.

CDR1 and CDR2 were assigned from the germline V gene (reference sequence) as DFQATT and SNEGSKA. V has 0 bases trimmed and J has 3 bases trimmed; junction bases matching no gene number 9. Counted from cysteine to phenylalanine, this CDR3 has 16 amino acids. Only the CDR3 part of the read is kept: 48 bases, read in frame from the first base. The sample holds a few counts of this clonotype. Its antigen remains unidentified. The input lacks base qualities; no much larger clone sits a single base away. Receptor amplification or capture employed PCR. The instrument given in TCRdb is Illumina HiSeq 2500. Molecular barcoding was employed in the preparation of TCR libraries, with unique molecular identifiers being used to normalize TCRbeta repertoire quantification. Using fastp at Q25 and MiXCR, TCRdb reprocessed the public reads and kept productive beta chains. Duplicate CDR3 protein sequences are folded into a single record with the most common DNA and genes. The sample data list roughly 610,000 distinct CDR3 sequences, and roughly 10% of these were observed just once. The top ten clonotypes cover around 4% of the sample.

This receptor was identified in a human donor who donated a stem cell graft to a child with acute myeloid leukemia. Recombination joined TRBV20-1 with TRBJ2-3, and 7 bases in between align with TRBD2. Here the sequenced sample was PBMCs from the stem cell graft donor, taken from the stem cell graft. Read as DNA, the sequence is TGCAGTGCTAGAGATCCGTCGGGACTATCTACAGATACGCAGTATTTT. Its coded protein is CSARDPSGLSTDTQYF.